The rows below give T cell receptor beta chains drawn from one sample of a study of cytomegalovirus exposure and HLA in healthy donors. The method was immunoSEQ multiplex PCR; TCRdb's version includes in-frame clones alone and lacks a portion of them. The table has 170,000 or so clones, roughly 87% seen once. The specimen was PBMCs. These receptors originate from a woman aged 45 to 65 in good health and CMV-seronegative. CDR3s include the opening cysteine and the closing phenylalanine or tryptophan. D genes are given only for firm matches. Size values are once, few and many counts, or a class for expanded clones, and some rows have none.

v_gene: TRBV28
abundance: NA
j_gene: TRBJ2-7
d_gene: NA
CDR3nt: TGTGCCAGCAGTTTGTGGGGCCCAAGCTCCTACGAGCAGTACTTC
CDR3aa: CASSLWGPSSYEQYF

v_gene: TRBV29-1
abundance: NA
j_gene: TRBJ2-5
d_gene: TRBD2
CDR3nt: TGCAGCGCGAGTAGACTAGCGGGACACGGGCAGTACTTC
CDR3aa: CSASRLAGHGQYF

v_gene: TRBV7-2
abundance: NA
j_gene: TRBJ2-5
d_gene: TRBD2
CDR3nt: TGTGCCAGCAGCTTAGAGAGCGGGGGAGAGACCCAGTACTTC
CDR3aa: CASSLESGGETQYF

v_gene: TRBV10-3
abundance: NA
j_gene: TRBJ2-7
d_gene: NA
CDR3nt: TGTGCCATCAGTACTACTCCCTACGAGCAGTACTTC
CDR3aa: CAISTTPYEQYF

v_gene: TRBV5-6
abundance: NA
j_gene: TRBJ2-5
d_gene: NA
CDR3nt: TGTGCCAGCAGCTTGAGTCTAGCTTGGGTGGAGACCCAGTACTTC
CDR3aa: CASSLSLAWVETQYF

v_gene: TRBV6-1
abundance: NA
j_gene: TRBJ1-5
d_gene: NA
CDR3nt: TGTGCCAGCAGGTGGACAGCAGATAGCAATCAGCCCCAGCATTTT
CDR3aa: CASRWTADSNQPQHF

v_gene: TRBV15
abundance: once
j_gene: TRBJ2-3
d_gene: NA
CDR3nt: TGTGCCACCAGCAGGGTCCTAGCAGATACGCAGTATTTT
CDR3aa: CATSRVLADTQYF

v_gene: TRBV5-6
abundance: NA
j_gene: TRBJ2-5
d_gene: NA
CDR3nt: TGTGCCAGCAGCTTGGAACTTATCCAAGAGACCCAGTACTTC
CDR3aa: CASSLELIQETQYF

v_gene: TRBV15
abundance: NA
j_gene: TRBJ2-3
d_gene: NA
CDR3nt: TGTGCCACCAGCAGAGAGGGGGCCGGGACCGGGCTTGATACGCAGTATTTT
CDR3aa: CATSREGAGTGLDTQYF

v_gene: TRBV7-3
abundance: NA
j_gene: TRBJ2-2
d_gene: NA
CDR3nt: TGTGCCAGCAGCCCATCGGACATACGGACCGGGGAGCTGTTTTTT
CDR3aa: CASSPSDIRTGELFF

v_gene: TRBV11-3
abundance: NA
j_gene: TRBJ2-3
d_gene: TRBD2
CDR3nt: TGTGCCAGCAGCTTGGGGGGGACAGATACGCAGTATTTT
CDR3aa: CASSLGGTDTQYF

v_gene: TRBV7-2
abundance: once
j_gene: TRBJ2-2
d_gene: TRBD1
CDR3nt: TGTGCCAGCAGCTTAGTCCCAGGGGGTTGGACCGGGGAGCTGTTTTTT
CDR3aa: CASSLVPGGWTGELFF

v_gene: TRBV5-1
abundance: few
j_gene: TRBJ2-3
d_gene: NA
CDR3nt: TGCGCCAGCGCCCTGAGCGGCGGATACACAGATACGCAGTATTTT
CDR3aa: CASALSGGYTDTQYF

v_gene: TRBV6-6
abundance: once
j_gene: TRBJ2-4
d_gene: TRBD2
CDR3nt: TGTGCCAGCAGAATGAGCGGGAAAGCCAAAAACATTCAGTACTTC
CDR3aa: CASRMSGKAKNIQYF

v_gene: TRBV19
abundance: NA
j_gene: TRBJ1-1
d_gene: NA
CDR3nt: TGTGCCAGTAGTCTTGCCGCGGGCATGAACACTGAAGCTTTCTTT
CDR3aa: CASSLAAGMNTEAFF

v_gene: TRBV7-2
abundance: NA
j_gene: TRBJ1-5
d_gene: TRBD1
CDR3nt: TGTGCCAGCAGCAAAGACAGGGACGAGACGCCCCAGCATTTT
CDR3aa: CASSKDRDETPQHF

v_gene: TRBV27
abundance: NA
j_gene: TRBJ1-1
d_gene: NA
CDR3nt: TGTGCCAGCAGTTTCGGGGGGGCTGAAGCTTTCTTT
CDR3aa: CASSFGGAEAFF

v_gene: TRBV5-1
abundance: NA
j_gene: TRBJ2-1
d_gene: NA
CDR3nt: TGCGCCAGCAGGGGAGGCAATGAGCAGTTCTTC
CDR3aa: CASRGGNEQFF

v_gene: TRBV11-2
abundance: NA
j_gene: TRBJ1-2
d_gene: NA
CDR3nt: TGTGCCAGCAGCTTACCGACAGTGCCCTATGGCTACACCTTC
CDR3aa: CASSLPTVPYGYTF

v_gene: TRBV4-3
abundance: NA
j_gene: TRBJ1-5
d_gene: TRBD1
CDR3nt: TGCGCCAGCAGCCAAGCCCTAAAGGGACAGAGCAATCAGCCCCAGCATTTT
CDR3aa: CASSQALKGQSNQPQHF

v_gene: TRBV2
abundance: few
j_gene: TRBJ1-5
d_gene: NA
CDR3nt: TGTGCCAGGGGTCAGGGTAGCAATCAGCCCCAGCATTTT
CDR3aa: CARGQGSNQPQHF

v_gene: TRBV5-6
abundance: once
j_gene: TRBJ2-5
d_gene: TRBD2
CDR3nt: TGTGCCAGCAGCTCATCAACGGGGGGGGAGACCCAGTACTTC
CDR3aa: CASSSSTGGETQYF

v_gene: TRBV27
abundance: NA
j_gene: TRBJ2-7
d_gene: NA
CDR3nt: TGTGCCAGCAGTTTAGTCTCGGACATACCCTACGAGCAGTACTTC
CDR3aa: CASSLVSDIPYEQYF

v_gene: TRBV5-4
abundance: once
j_gene: TRBJ1-2
d_gene: NA
CDR3nt: TGTGCCAGCAGCTTGGGGGCCATCCGGGACGTGCGAGGGGAGGGTGGCTACACCTTC
CDR3aa: CASSLGAIRDVRGEGGYTF

v_gene: TRBV10-3
abundance: NA
j_gene: TRBJ1-2
d_gene: TRBD1
CDR3nt: TGTGCCATCAGTGAGGGCCGGGACAGGGGTGACTATGGCTACACCTTC
CDR3aa: CAISEGRDRGDYGYTF

v_gene: TRBV2
abundance: NA
j_gene: TRBJ1-3
d_gene: NA
CDR3nt: TGTGCCAGCAGTCCGAGCTCTGGAAACACCATATATTTT
CDR3aa: CASSPSSGNTIYF

v_gene: TRBV11-3
abundance: NA
j_gene: TRBJ2-1
d_gene: NA
CDR3nt: TGTGCCAGCAGCTCGGGACTCGTTACCTACAATGAGCAGTTCTTC
CDR3aa: CASSSGLVTYNEQFF

v_gene: TRBV2
abundance: NA
j_gene: TRBJ1-5
d_gene: NA
CDR3nt: TGTGCCAGCAGTGAAAGGACAGTAAATCAGCCCCAGCATTTT
CDR3aa: CASSERTVNQPQHF

v_gene: TRBV11-2
abundance: few
j_gene: TRBJ1-1
d_gene: NA
CDR3nt: TGTGCCAGCAGCTTACCCCTAGGCAGCATGAACACTGAAGCTTTCTTT
CDR3aa: CASSLPLGSMNTEAFF

v_gene: TRBV11-2
abundance: NA
j_gene: TRBJ1-2
d_gene: NA
CDR3nt: TGTGCCAGCAGCCGTATCGGGGGATTTAATGGCTACACCTTC
CDR3aa: CASSRIGGFNGYTF

v_gene: TRBV19
abundance: NA
j_gene: TRBJ2-2
d_gene: TRBD1
CDR3nt: TGTGCCAGCGCTGACAGGGGAGACACCGGGGAGCTGTTTTTT
CDR3aa: CASADRGDTGELFF

v_gene: TRBV19
abundance: NA
j_gene: TRBJ2-1
d_gene: TRBD1
CDR3nt: TGTGCCAGTAGTATAGGACGAGGGGGCGGGACAGGGTACAATGAGCAGTTCTTC
CDR3aa: CASSIGRGGGTGYNEQFF

v_gene: TRBV9
abundance: NA
j_gene: TRBJ2-1
d_gene: TRBD1
CDR3nt: TGTGCCAGCAGCGTCGGGACAGGGGTCAATGAGCAGTTCTTC
CDR3aa: CASSVGTGVNEQFF

v_gene: TRBV10-3
abundance: NA
j_gene: TRBJ1-1
d_gene: NA
CDR3nt: TGTGCCATCAGTGACGGTAGCACTGAAGCTTTCTTT
CDR3aa: CAISDGSTEAFF

v_gene: TRBV28
abundance: NA
j_gene: TRBJ2-7
d_gene: TRBD1
CDR3nt: TGTGCCAGCAGTTTCGGGACAGGGCTCTACGAGCAGTACTTC
CDR3aa: CASSFGTGLYEQYF

v_gene: TRBV10-3
abundance: NA
j_gene: TRBJ1-2
d_gene: NA
CDR3nt: TGTGCCATCAGTGAGAGCCAGGATGGCTACACCTTC
CDR3aa: CAISESQDGYTF

v_gene: TRBV7-2
abundance: NA
j_gene: TRBJ2-3
d_gene: TRBD2
CDR3nt: TGTGCCAGCAGCTTAGGGCTAGCGGGGGGATCGGGGGGTACGCAGTATTTT
CDR3aa: CASSLGLAGGSGGTQYF

v_gene: TRBV18
abundance: once
j_gene: TRBJ1-2
d_gene: NA
CDR3nt: TGTGCCAGCTCACCACGCAGTTCACCTAACTATGGCTACACCTTC
CDR3aa: CASSPRSSPNYGYTF

v_gene: TRBV5-1
abundance: NA
j_gene: TRBJ2-7
d_gene: TRBD1
CDR3nt: TGCGCCAGCAGCTTGGGGGGACAGTCCTACGAGCAGTACTTC
CDR3aa: CASSLGGQSYEQYF

v_gene: TRBV10-3
abundance: NA
j_gene: TRBJ1-5
d_gene: NA
CDR3nt: TGTGCCCACGCTAGGGGCCCCAATCAGCCCCAGCATTTT
CDR3aa: CAHARGPNQPQHF

v_gene: TRBV4-1
abundance: NA
j_gene: TRBJ2-1
d_gene: NA
CDR3nt: TGCGCCAGCAGCCTCGGACAGAACAATGAGCAGTTCTTC
CDR3aa: CASSLGQNNEQFF

v_gene: TRBV10-3
abundance: NA
j_gene: TRBJ2-1
d_gene: TRBD2
CDR3nt: TGTGCCATCAGTCCAGATAGCGGGAGGGCCGGCTACAATGAGCAGTTCTTC
CDR3aa: CAISPDSGRAGYNEQFF

v_gene: TRBV5-1
abundance: few
j_gene: TRBJ1-3
d_gene: TRBD1
CDR3nt: TGCGCCAGCAGCTCTGGGACAGCCTCTGGAAACACCATATATTTT
CDR3aa: CASSSGTASGNTIYF

v_gene: TRBV4-1
abundance: NA
j_gene: TRBJ2-1
d_gene: TRBD2
CDR3nt: TGCGCCAGCAGCCAAGGACTAGCGGGAATATACTCCTACAATGAGCAGTTCTTC
CDR3aa: CASSQGLAGIYSYNEQFF

v_gene: TRBV4-3
abundance: NA
j_gene: TRBJ2-7
d_gene: TRBD1
CDR3nt: TGCGCCAGCAGCCAAGGCCGGGACAGCTACGAGCAGTACTTC
CDR3aa: CASSQGRDSYEQYF

v_gene: TRBV5-1
abundance: NA
j_gene: TRBJ2-2
d_gene: NA
CDR3nt: TGCGCCAGCAGGATGGACTCGAACACCGGGGAGCTGTTTTTT
CDR3aa: CASRMDSNTGELFF

v_gene: TRBV5-8
abundance: NA
j_gene: TRBJ2-7
d_gene: NA
CDR3nt: TGTGCCAGCACCCTGAGGGGGTACGAGCAGTACTTC
CDR3aa: CASTLRGYEQYF

v_gene: TRBV25-1
abundance: NA
j_gene: TRBJ2-7
d_gene: TRBD1
CDR3nt: TGTGCCAGCAGTGAATTTGGGACAGGGCTAGTCGAGCAGTACTTC
CDR3aa: CASSEFGTGLVEQYF

v_gene: TRBV5-4
abundance: NA
j_gene: TRBJ2-5
d_gene: TRBD2
CDR3nt: TGTGCCAGCAGCTTGTACTTCGGGGGGAGGGCTTCACTAAAGACCCAGTACTTC
CDR3aa: CASSLYFGGRASLKTQYF

v_gene: TRBV7-8
abundance: NA
j_gene: TRBJ2-1
d_gene: TRBD1
CDR3nt: TGTGCCAGCACAGCCGGGACAGGGGACTTTAATGAGCAGTTCTTC
CDR3aa: CASTAGTGDFNEQFF

v_gene: TRBV28
abundance: few
j_gene: TRBJ2-7
d_gene: NA
CDR3nt: TGTGCCAGCAGTTTTGGCAGGTCCTACGAGCAGTACTTC
CDR3aa: CASSFGRSYEQYF

v_gene: TRBV7-9
abundance: NA
j_gene: TRBJ1-4
d_gene: TRBD1
CDR3nt: TGTGCCAGCAGCTTTACGGACAGGCAAAGCGGAAAACTGTTTTTT
CDR3aa: CASSFTDRQSGKLFF

v_gene: TRBV6-6
abundance: NA
j_gene: TRBJ2-3
d_gene: TRBD1
CDR3nt: TGTGCCAGCAGTTACTCGCAGGGGGCCAATACGCAGTATTTT
CDR3aa: CASSYSQGANTQYF

v_gene: TRBV7-8
abundance: once
j_gene: TRBJ2-4
d_gene: NA
CDR3nt: TGTGCCAGCAGCTTATCGCGGGGCCTAGCCAAAAACATTCAGTACTTC
CDR3aa: CASSLSRGLAKNIQYF

v_gene: TRBV4-1
abundance: NA
j_gene: TRBJ1-1
d_gene: NA
CDR3nt: TGCGCCAGCAGCCAAGACACGGACACTGAAGCTTTCTTT
CDR3aa: CASSQDTDTEAFF

v_gene: TRBV29-1
abundance: few
j_gene: TRBJ1-2
d_gene: NA
CDR3nt: TGCAGCGTCGAGACGGGACTCCTTACTAACTATGGCTACACCTTC
CDR3aa: CSVETGLLTNYGYTF

v_gene: TRBV2
abundance: NA
j_gene: TRBJ2-1
d_gene: TRBD1
CDR3nt: TGTGCCAGCAGTGAATACGGGACAGGGATGCAGTTCTTC
CDR3aa: CASSEYGTGMQFF

v_gene: TRBV7-2
abundance: NA
j_gene: TRBJ2-7
d_gene: TRBD2
CDR3nt: TGTGCCAGCAGCTTAGCAATACGGGGGGGCGGCGAGCAGTACTTC
CDR3aa: CASSLAIRGGGEQYF

v_gene: TRBV10-3
abundance: NA
j_gene: TRBJ1-4
d_gene: TRBD1
CDR3nt: TGTGCAACCGGACAGGGGAGTGAAAAACTGTTTTTT
CDR3aa: CATGQGSEKLFF